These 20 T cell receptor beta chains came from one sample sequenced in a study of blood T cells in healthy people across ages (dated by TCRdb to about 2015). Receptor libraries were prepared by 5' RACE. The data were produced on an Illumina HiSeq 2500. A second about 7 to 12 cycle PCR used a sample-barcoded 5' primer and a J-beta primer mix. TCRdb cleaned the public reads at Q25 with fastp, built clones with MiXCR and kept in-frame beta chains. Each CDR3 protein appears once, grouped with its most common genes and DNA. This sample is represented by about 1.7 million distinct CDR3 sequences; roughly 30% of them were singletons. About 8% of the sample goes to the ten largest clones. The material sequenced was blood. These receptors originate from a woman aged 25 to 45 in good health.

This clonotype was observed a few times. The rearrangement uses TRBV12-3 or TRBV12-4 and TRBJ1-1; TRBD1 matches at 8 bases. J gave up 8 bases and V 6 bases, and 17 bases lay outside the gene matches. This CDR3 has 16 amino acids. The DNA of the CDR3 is TGTGCCAGCAGCCCCATTGGCCCGGGGACAGGCGGCGAAGCTTTCTTT. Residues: CASSPIGPGTGGEAFF.

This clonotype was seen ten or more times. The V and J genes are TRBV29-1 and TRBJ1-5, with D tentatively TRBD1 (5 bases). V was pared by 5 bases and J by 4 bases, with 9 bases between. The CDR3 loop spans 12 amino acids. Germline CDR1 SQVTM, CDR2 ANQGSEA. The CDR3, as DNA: TGCAGCGTTCGGCAGGGAAATCAGCCCCAGCATTTT. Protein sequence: CSVRQGNQPQHF. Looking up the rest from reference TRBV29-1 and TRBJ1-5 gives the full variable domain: SAVISQKPSRDICQRGTSLTIQCQVDSQVTMMFWYRQQPGQSLTLIATANQGSEATYESGFVIDKFPISRPNLTFSTLTVSNMSPEDSSIYLCSVRQGNQPQHFGDGTRLSIL.

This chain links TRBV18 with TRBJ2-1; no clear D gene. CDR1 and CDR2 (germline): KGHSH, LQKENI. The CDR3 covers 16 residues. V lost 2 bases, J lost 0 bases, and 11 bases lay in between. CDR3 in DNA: TGTGCCAGCTCACCATACGCACGGAGCTCCTACAATGAGCAGTTCTTC. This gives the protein CASSPYARSSYNEQFF.

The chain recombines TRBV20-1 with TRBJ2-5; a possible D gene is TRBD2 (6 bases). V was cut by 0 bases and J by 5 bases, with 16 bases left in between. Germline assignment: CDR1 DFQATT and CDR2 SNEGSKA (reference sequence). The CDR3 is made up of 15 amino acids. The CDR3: CSARDLGLFGETQYF. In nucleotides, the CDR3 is TGCAGTGCTAGAGATCTCGGACTATTCGGGGAGACCCAGTACTTC.

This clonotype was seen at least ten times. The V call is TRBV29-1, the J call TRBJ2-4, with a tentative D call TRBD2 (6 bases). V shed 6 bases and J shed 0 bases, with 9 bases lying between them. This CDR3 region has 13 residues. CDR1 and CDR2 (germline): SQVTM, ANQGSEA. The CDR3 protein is CSVGGLAKNIQYF. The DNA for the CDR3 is TGCAGCGTGGGGGGACTAGCCAAAAACATTCAGTACTTC.

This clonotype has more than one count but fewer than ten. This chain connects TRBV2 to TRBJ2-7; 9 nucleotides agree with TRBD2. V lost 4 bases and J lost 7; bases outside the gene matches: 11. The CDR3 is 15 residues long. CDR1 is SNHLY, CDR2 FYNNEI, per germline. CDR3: CASSGGLAVYNEQYF. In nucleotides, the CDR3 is TGTGCCAGCAGTGGGGGACTAGCCGTCTACAATGAGCAGTACTTC.

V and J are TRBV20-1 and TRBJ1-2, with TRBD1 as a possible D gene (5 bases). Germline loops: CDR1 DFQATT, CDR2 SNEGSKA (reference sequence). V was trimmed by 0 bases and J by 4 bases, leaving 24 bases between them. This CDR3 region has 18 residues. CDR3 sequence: CSARDDGQGPRYLYGYTF. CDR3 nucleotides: TGCAGTGCTAGAGATGACGGGCAGGGCCCTAGGTACCTCTATGGCTACACCTTC.

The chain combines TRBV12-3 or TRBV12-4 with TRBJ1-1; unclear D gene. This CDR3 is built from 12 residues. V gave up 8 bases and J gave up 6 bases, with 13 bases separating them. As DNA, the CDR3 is TGTGCCAGCTCGCGGGAGGTAGCTGAAGCTTTCTTT. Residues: CASSREVAEAFF.

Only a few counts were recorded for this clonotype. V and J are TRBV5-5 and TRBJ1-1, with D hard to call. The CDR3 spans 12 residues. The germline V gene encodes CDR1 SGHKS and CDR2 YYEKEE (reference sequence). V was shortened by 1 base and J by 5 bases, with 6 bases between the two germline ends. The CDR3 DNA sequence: TGTGCCAGCAGCTTGAGGTGGACTGAAGCTTTCTTT. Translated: CASSLRWTEAFF.

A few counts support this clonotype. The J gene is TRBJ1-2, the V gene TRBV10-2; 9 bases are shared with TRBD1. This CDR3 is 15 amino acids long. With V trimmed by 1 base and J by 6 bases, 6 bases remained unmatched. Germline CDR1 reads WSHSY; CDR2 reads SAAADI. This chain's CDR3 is CASSEFTGGEDGYTF. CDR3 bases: TGCGCCAGCAGTGAGTTTACAGGGGGCGAGGATGGCTACACCTTC.

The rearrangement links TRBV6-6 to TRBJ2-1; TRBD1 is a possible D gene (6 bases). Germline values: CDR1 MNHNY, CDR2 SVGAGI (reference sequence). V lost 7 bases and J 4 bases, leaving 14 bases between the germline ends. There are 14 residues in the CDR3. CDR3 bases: TGTGCCAGCAAGGGGCAGGGACAATACAATGAGCAGTTCTTC. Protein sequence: CASKGQGQYNEQFF.

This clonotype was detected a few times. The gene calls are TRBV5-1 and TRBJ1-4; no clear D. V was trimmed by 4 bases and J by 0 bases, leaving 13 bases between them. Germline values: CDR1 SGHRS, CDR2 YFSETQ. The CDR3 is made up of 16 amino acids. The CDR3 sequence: CASSRTGRTTNEKLFF. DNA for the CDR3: TGCGCCAGCAGCCGGACCGGACGGACAACTAATGAAAAACTGTTTTTT.

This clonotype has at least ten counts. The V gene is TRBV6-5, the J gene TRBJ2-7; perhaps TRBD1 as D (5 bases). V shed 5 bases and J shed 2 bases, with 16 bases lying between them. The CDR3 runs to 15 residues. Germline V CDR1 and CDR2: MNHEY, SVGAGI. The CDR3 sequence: CASSEDGQGPYEQYF. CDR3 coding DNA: TGTGCCAGCAGTGAGGACGGGCAGGGTCCCTACGAGCAGTACTTC.

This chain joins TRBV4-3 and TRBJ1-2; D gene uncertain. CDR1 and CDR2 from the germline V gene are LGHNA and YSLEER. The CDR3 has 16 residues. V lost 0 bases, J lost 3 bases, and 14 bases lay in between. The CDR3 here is CASSQDGSPTHYGYTF. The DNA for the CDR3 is TGCGCCAGCAGCCAAGATGGGTCCCCAACCCACTATGGCTACACCTTC.

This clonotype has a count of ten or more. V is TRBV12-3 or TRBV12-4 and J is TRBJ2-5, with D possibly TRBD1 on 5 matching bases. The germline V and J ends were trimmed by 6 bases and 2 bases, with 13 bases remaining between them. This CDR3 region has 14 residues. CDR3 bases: TGTGCCAGCAGGACGTCGACAGAGCAAGAGACCCAGTACTTC. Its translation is CASRTSTEQETQYF.

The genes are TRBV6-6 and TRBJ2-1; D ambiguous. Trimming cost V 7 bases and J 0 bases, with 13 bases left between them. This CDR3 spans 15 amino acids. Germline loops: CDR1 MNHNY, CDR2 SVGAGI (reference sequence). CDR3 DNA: TGTGCCAGCACCAAGGGCATTAGCTCCTACAATGAGCAGTTCTTC. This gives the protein CASTKGISSYNEQFF.

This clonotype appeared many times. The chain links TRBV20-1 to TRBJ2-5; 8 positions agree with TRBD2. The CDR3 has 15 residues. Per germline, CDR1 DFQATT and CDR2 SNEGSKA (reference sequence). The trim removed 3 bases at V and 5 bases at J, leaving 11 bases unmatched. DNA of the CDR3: TGCAGTGCTAGCCCCGTGACTAGCGTTTCGGAGACCCAGTACTTC. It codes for CSASPVTSVSETQYF.

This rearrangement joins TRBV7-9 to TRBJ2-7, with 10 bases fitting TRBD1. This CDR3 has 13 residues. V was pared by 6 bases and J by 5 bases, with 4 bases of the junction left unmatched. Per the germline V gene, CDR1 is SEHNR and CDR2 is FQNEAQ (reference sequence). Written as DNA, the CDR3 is TGTGCCAGCAGGACAGGGGGCCCCCACGAGCAGTACTTC. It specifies CASRTGGPHEQYF.

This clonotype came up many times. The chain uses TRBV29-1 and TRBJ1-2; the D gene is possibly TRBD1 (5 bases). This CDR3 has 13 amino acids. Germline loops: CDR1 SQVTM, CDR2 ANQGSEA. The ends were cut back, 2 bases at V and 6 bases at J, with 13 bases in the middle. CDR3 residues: CSVETGEINGYTF. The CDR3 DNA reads TGCAGCGTTGAAACAGGAGAGATTAATGGCTACACCTTC.

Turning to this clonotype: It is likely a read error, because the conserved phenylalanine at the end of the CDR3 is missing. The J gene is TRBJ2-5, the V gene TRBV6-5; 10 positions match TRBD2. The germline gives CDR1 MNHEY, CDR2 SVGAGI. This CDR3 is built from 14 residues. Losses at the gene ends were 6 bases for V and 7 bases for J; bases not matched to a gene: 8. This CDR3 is CASRDLAGGSTQYC. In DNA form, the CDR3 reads TGTGCCAGCAGGGACTTAGCGGGGGGATCGACCCAGTACTGC.